One sample yielded the 21 T cell receptor beta chains listed below, sequenced in a study of T-cell memory formation after mild COVID-19. TCRdb re-derived calls from the 5' RACE reads in MiXCR, one entry per CDR3 protein. The repertoire holds 150,000 to 200,000 distinct CDR3 sequences, around 21% seen once, with roughly 24% in the top ten. The specimen was PBMCs or a T cell subset sorted from them (not recorded which). These receptors all stem from an adult woman who had mild COVID-19 (a few samples of this study predate the infection). Cell type and time point are not known.

This clonotype came up a few times. The rearrangement joins TRBV5-1 to TRBJ2-5; 7 nucleotides agree with TRBD2. Germline V gene sequence: CDR1 SGHRS, CDR2 YFSETQ. The ends lost 0 bases at V and 5 bases at J; junction bases unmatched: 13. The CDR3 is 17 amino acids. The CDR3 here is CASSLVGRLAVGETQYF. DNA of the CDR3: TGCGCCAGCAGCTTGGTCGGTAGACTAGCCGTTGGGGAGACCCAGTACTTC.

The gene calls are TRBV7-2 and TRBJ2-4, with 9 nucleotides matching TRBD2. Germline values: CDR1 SGHTA, CDR2 FQGNSA. CDR3 length: 17 residues. With 2 bases clipped from V and 9 bases from J, the junction kept 14 bases outside the gene matches. CDR3 DNA: TGTGCCAGCAGCTTAACCGCTAGCGGGGAGGGCGAGAGCATTCAGTACTTC. Its translation: CASSLTASGEGESIQYF.

The gene calls are TRBV7-6 and TRBJ1-5; D may be TRBD1 (5 bases). V was shortened by 5 bases and J by 11 bases, with 19 bases between the two germline ends. Germline V gives CDR1 SGHVS, CDR2 FNYEAQ. The CDR3 consists of 14 residues. In DNA form, the CDR3 reads TGTGCCAGCAGCCCAGACGGGTCAGGGAAGGCCCAGCATTTT. Its translation is CASSPDGSGKAQHF.

This sequence joins TRBV20-1 and TRBJ2-3; TRBD2 matches at 13 bases. Germline V CDR1 and CDR2: DFQATT, SNEGSKA (reference sequence). Trimming took 5 bases from V and 5 from J; bases not matched to a gene: 10. The CDR3 is 16 residues long. The CDR3 DNA reads as TGCAGTGCTGGAAGGACTAGCGGGAGTTACTTAGATACGCAGTATTTT. This sequence encodes CSAGRTSGSYLDTQYF.

The gene calls are TRBV24-1 and TRBJ2-2, with 7 bases lining up with TRBD1. Germline V gene data show CDR1 as KGHDR and CDR2 as SFDVKD. This CDR3 comprises 16 residues. J was trimmed by 2 bases and V by 0 bases; bases with no gene match: 2. The CDR3: CATSDLQGENTGELFF. In DNA form, the CDR3 reads TGTGCCACCAGTGATTTGCAGGGGGAAAACACCGGGGAGCTGTTTTTT.

V and J are TRBV6-5 and TRBJ1-1, with unresolved D. CDR3 length equals 14 residues. The V and J ends lost 2 bases and 2 bases respectively, with 9 bases between them. CDR1 and CDR2 (germline): MNHEY, SVGAGI. The CDR3 bases are TGTGCCAGCAGTTACGTGGCGGCAAACACTGAAGCTTTCTTT. Its translation: CASSYVAANTEAFF.

This clonotype showed up just a few times. The chain joins TRBV4-3 to TRBJ2-7; D may be TRBD1 (6 bases). V dropped 0 bases and J dropped 3 bases, with 18 bases sitting between them. There are 17 residues in the CDR3. The germline CDR1 and CDR2 sequences are LGHNA and YSLEER. The CDR3 region is CASSQERVGGIGYEQYF. Here the CDR3 DNA reads TGCGCCAGCAGCCAAGAAAGGGTAGGGGGAATTGGCTACGAGCAGTACTTC.

This clonotype turned up a few times. This chain connects TRBV2 to TRBJ1-1, with 7 bases fitting TRBD1. Germline CDR1 is SNHLY and CDR2 is FYNNEI. The ends lost 4 bases at V and 5 bases at J; junction bases unmatched: 10. This CDR3 region has 15 residues. The CDR3 spells CASSGTGGGVTEAFF. The CDR3 coding sequence is TGTGCCAGCAGTGGGACAGGCGGGGGAGTGACTGAAGCTTTCTTT. Full variable domain (outside the CDR3, taken from reference TRBV2 and TRBJ1-1): EPEVTQTPSHQVTQMGQEVILRCVPISNHLYFYWYRQILGQKVEFLVSFYNNEISEKSEIFDDQFSVERPDGSNFTLKIRSTKLEDSAMYFCASSGTGGGVTEAFFGQGTRLTVV.

The V call is TRBV21-1, the J call TRBJ2-7; no check of the table's D call, TRBD2, against the DNA was made. TRBV21-1 has pseudogene status. This CDR3 is 15 amino acids long. The CDR3, as DNA: TGTGCCAGCCGACATACTAGCGGGAGGGCCTACGAGCAGTACTTC. Its protein is CASRHTSGRAYEQYF.

The table lists this clonotype with a few counts. V is TRBV6-4 and J is TRBJ2-1; D is undetermined. The germline CDR1 and CDR2 sequences are MRHNA and SNTAGT. The V end lost 3 bases, the J end lost 0 bases, and 9 bases lay between the germline ends. The CDR3 extends over 15 amino acids. CDR3 sequence reads: CASSEGTSSYNEQFF. In DNA, the CDR3 is TGTGCCAGCAGTGAAGGCACAAGCTCCTACAATGAGCAGTTCTTC.

The chain couples TRBV5-1 to TRBJ2-7; no firm D call. Germline CDR1 and CDR2: SGHRS and YFSETQ. The ends were cut back, 0 bases at V and 0 bases at J, with 7 bases in the middle. The CDR3 runs 14 residues. The CDR3 DNA is TGCGCCAGCAGCTTGGTGACCGACTCCTACGAGCAGTACTTC. Translation: CASSLVTDSYEQYF.

This chain connects TRBV7-2 to TRBJ1-2, with 10 bases that match TRBD1. From germline, CDR1 is SGHTA and CDR2 FQGNSA. Unmatched junction bases numbered 3, after V lost 4 bases and J lost 4 bases. This CDR3 is 14 amino acids long. CDR3 sequence reads: CASSSWTGGYGYTF. Here the CDR3 DNA reads TGTGCCAGCAGCTCCTGGACAGGGGGCTATGGCTACACCTTC. The variable domain in full, completed from reference TRBV7-2 and TRBJ1-2, reads GAGVSQSPSNKVTEKGKDVELRCDPISGHTALYWYRQSLGQGLEFLIYFQGNSAPDKSGLPSDRFSAERTGGSVSTLTIQRTQQEDSAVYLCASSSWTGGYGYTFGSGTRLTVV.

To note about this clonotype: Just one base apart from a much larger clone, this may be a read error. The chain couples TRBV6-6 to TRBJ1-5, with a possible D match to TRBD1 (6 bases). Germline V gives CDR1 MNHNY, CDR2 SVGAGI (reference sequence). The CDR3 has 16 residues. The CDR3 region has the DNA TGTGCCAGCAGATCCAAATCGGGGCCTGCCGGACAGCCCCAGAATTTT. This sequence encodes CASRSKSGPAGQPQNF.

This clonotype occurred many times. J is TRBJ2-1 and V is TRBV7-9, with 8 bases aligning to TRBD1. Trimming removed 1 base from V and 3 bases from J; junction bases left unmatched: 2. Germline V gene lookup returns CDR1 SEHNR and CDR2 FQNEAQ (reference sequence). CDR3 length: 15 residues. The CDR3 DNA sequence: TGTGCCAGCAGCTTAGGACAGGGGCTCTACAATGAGCAGTTCTTC. It specifies CASSLGQGLYNEQFF.

This clonotype was counted between two and nine times. The CDR3 coding sequence is TGTGCCAGCAGTGAATGGCGTGAGGGGTTAAGCACAGATACGCAGTATTTT. Its translation: CASSEWREGLSTDTQYF. This sequence joins TRBV2 and TRBJ2-3; D is perhaps TRBD1 or TRBD2 (5 bases each). The CDR3 is 17 residues long. The germline V gene has CDR1 SNHLY and CDR2 FYNNEI. V was clipped by 2 bases and J by 0 bases, with 15 bases between them.

The CDR3 DNA is TGTGCCAGCAGATACCAGGGACTACATGGAAACACCATATATTTT. It encodes CASRYQGLHGNTIYF. This chain uses TRBV28 with TRBJ1-3; D is possibly TRBD1 (5 bases). V was trimmed by 6 bases and J by 3 bases, leaving 15 bases between them. The length of the CDR3 is 15 residues. Germline V lookup: CDR1 MDHEN, CDR2 SYDVKM.

The gene calls are TRBV6-5 and TRBJ2-2; D uncertain. The V and J ends lost 6 bases and 5 bases respectively, with 16 bases between them. The CDR3 is 15 residues long. Germline V gives CDR1 MNHEY, CDR2 SVGAGI. CDR3 loop: CASSPAWGRTGELFF. The CDR3 coding sequence is TGTGCCAGCAGCCCCGCGTGGGGAAGGACCGGGGAGCTGTTTTTT.

This chain uses TRBV7-9 with TRBJ2-5; unclear D gene. V was pared by 11 bases and J by 2 bases, with 18 bases between. Germline loops: CDR1 SEHNR, CDR2 FQNEAQ (reference sequence). The CDR3 runs 14 residues. Here the CDR3 reads CAWRTANPQETQYF. The CDR3 DNA reads TGTGCCTGGCGAACTGCTAACCCACAAGAGACCCAGTACTTC.

The chain couples TRBV6-5 to TRBJ2-7; 7 bases agree with TRBD1. V shed 5 bases, J shed 0 bases, and the junction held 10 bases outside the gene matches. Germline V lookup: CDR1 MNHEY, CDR2 SVGAGI. The CDR3 has 16 amino acids. CDR3 in DNA: TGTGCCAGCAGTCCTAACAGGGGTTCGAGCTCCTACGAGCAGTACTTC. Protein: CASSPNRGSSSYEQYF.

This clonotype showed up just a few times. The CDR3 DNA follows: TGTGCCAGCAGCCCGGGACTAGTTTTCGATGAGCAGTTCTTC. Its protein is CASSPGLVFDEQFF. This chain uses TRBV7-2 with TRBJ2-1; TRBD2 agrees at 8 bases. The CDR3 sequence is 14 residues long. Unmatched junction bases numbered 8, after V lost 5 bases and J lost 8 bases. Germline CDR1 and CDR2: SGHTA and FQGNSA.

V and J are TRBV27 and TRBJ2-3; TRBD2 agrees at 10 bases. Germline CDR1 MNHEY, CDR2 SMNVEV (reference sequence). V shed 6 bases and J 0 bases; nucleotides not matched to a gene: 3. This CDR3 spans 15 amino acids. The CDR3, as DNA: TGTGCCAGCAGGAAGACTAGCGGGAGCACAGATACGCAGTATTTT. Its protein product is CASRKTSGSTDTQYF.